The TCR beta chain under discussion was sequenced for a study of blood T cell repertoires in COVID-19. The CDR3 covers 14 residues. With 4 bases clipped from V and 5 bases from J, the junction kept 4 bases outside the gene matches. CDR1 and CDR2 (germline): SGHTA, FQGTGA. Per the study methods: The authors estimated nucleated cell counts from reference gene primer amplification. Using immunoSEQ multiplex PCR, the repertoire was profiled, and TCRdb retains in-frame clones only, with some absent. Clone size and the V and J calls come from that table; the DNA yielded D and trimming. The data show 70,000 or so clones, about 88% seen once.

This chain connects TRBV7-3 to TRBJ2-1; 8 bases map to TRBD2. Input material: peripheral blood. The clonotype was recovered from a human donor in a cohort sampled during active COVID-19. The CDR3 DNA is TGTGCCAGCAGCTCATACGGGAGGGACAATGAGCAGTTCTTC. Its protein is CASSSYGRDNEQFF.